This is a list of T cell receptor beta chains from one sample in a study of T-cell memory formation after mild COVID-19. MiXCR, run by TCRdb on the 5' RACE reads, gives a single entry per CDR3 protein. The table shows over 50,000 distinct CDR3 sequences, with over 9% occurring only once. Sequencing was done on a sample of PBMCs or a T cell subset sorted from them (not recorded which). These receptors were collected from an adult woman who had mild COVID-19 (a few samples of this study predate the infection). Cell type and time point are not known. CDR3s include the opening cysteine and the closing phenylalanine or tryptophan. The D gene is left open where the match is weak. Not all rows give a size; the values are once, few, many and, for expanded clones, a class.

size: few
J: TRBJ1-2
V: TRBV4-1
D: NA
CDR3: CASSRRQWTFPNYGYTF
DNA: TGCGCCAGCAGCCGAAGGCAGTGGACATTCCCTAACTATGGCTACACCTTC

size: NA
J: TRBJ1-6
V: TRBV12-3/TRBV12-4
D: TRBD1
CDR3: CASSTSGGNSPLHF
DNA: TGTGCCAGCAGTACCTCAGGGGGGAATTCACCCCTCCACTTT

size: few
J: TRBJ2-1
V: TRBV5-1
D: TRBD2
CDR3: CASSYTSGGRTPYNEQFF
DNA: TGCGCCAGCAGCTACACTAGCGGGGGACGTACCCCCTACAATGAGCAGTTCTTC

size: NA
J: TRBJ2-3
V: TRBV19
D: NA
CDR3: CASSITSSTDTQYF
DNA: TGTGCCAGTAGTATTACCTCTAGCACAGATACGCAGTATTTT

size: NA
J: TRBJ1-2
V: TRBV25-1
D: NA
CDR3: CASSSSRFYGYTF
DNA: TGTGCCAGCAGTTCGAGCAGGTTCTATGGCTACACCTTC

size: NA
J: TRBJ1-4
V: TRBV27
D: NA
CDR3: CASSIGRGMGHEKLFF
DNA: TGTGCCAGCTCCATAGGGAGAGGGATGGGTCATGAAAAACTGTTTTTT

size: NA
J: TRBJ1-5
V: TRBV9
D: NA
CDR3: CASSVSTDQPQHF
DNA: TGTGCCAGCAGCGTATCTACCGATCAGCCCCAGCATTTT

size: NA
J: TRBJ2-1
V: TRBV2
D: NA
CDR3: CATRSGTALSYNEQFF
DNA: TGTGCCACACGCTCGGGGACCGCCCTTTCCTACAATGAGCAGTTCTTC

size: NA
J: TRBJ2-7
V: TRBV11-3
D: TRBD1
CDR3: CASSGQEHSYEQYF
DNA: TGTGCCAGCAGTGGACAGGAACACTCCTACGAGCAGTACTTC

size: NA
J: TRBJ2-3
V: TRBV18
D: TRBD2
CDR3: CASSPRSTSGGGDTQYF
DNA: TGTGCCAGCTCGCCGCGCTCGACTAGCGGGGGAGGAGATACGCAGTATTTT

size: once
J: TRBJ2-5
V: TRBV24-1
D: NA
CDR3: CATSARGQETQYF
DNA: TGTGCCACCAGTGCTCGAGGGCAGGAGACCCAGTACTTC

size: many
J: TRBJ2-3
V: TRBV20-1
D: TRBD2
CDR3: CSARSSGGFYTDTQYF
DNA: TGCAGTGCTAGGTCTAGCGGGGGGTTTTACACAGATACGCAGTATTTT

size: NA
J: TRBJ1-2
V: TRBV7-9
D: TRBD1
CDR3: CASSLIVGGVGYTF
DNA: TGTGCCAGCAGCTTAATCGTAGGGGGCGTGGGCTACACCTTC

size: NA
J: TRBJ1-6
V: TRBV7-2
D: NA
CDR3: CASSLSGEPYSPLHF
DNA: TGTGCCAGCAGCTTAAGTGGGGAGCCTTATTCACCCCTCCACTTT

size: few
J: TRBJ1-2
V: TRBV12-3/TRBV12-4
D: NA
CDR3: CASSFQGGHGYTF
DNA: TGTGCCAGCAGTTTTCAGGGTGGGCATGGCTACACCTTC

size: NA
J: TRBJ2-7
V: TRBV7-8
D: NA
CDR3: CASSLVAGSYEQYF
DNA: TGTGCCAGCAGCTTAGTTGCGGGGTCCTACGAGCAGTACTTC

size: medium-sized
J: TRBJ2-1
V: TRBV12-1
D: NA
CDR3: CASSDFLAGERTPTNEQFF
DNA: TGTGCCAGCAGCGACTTTCTAGCGGGGGAGCGTACTCCGACCAATGAGCAGTTCTTC

size: NA
J: TRBJ2-3
V: TRBV18
D: NA
CDR3: CASSPPSRSSYDTQYF
DNA: TGTGCCAGCTCACCACCCTCCCGTTCTAGTTATGATACGCAGTATTTT

size: few
J: TRBJ2-7
V: TRBV6-1
D: TRBD1
CDR3: CASSDRGLHEQYF
DNA: TGTGCCAGCAGTGACAGGGGGCTTCACGAGCAGTACTTC

size: many
J: TRBJ1-2
V: TRBV20-1
D: NA
CDR3: CSARDRQGSGYTF
DNA: TGCAGTGCTAGAGATCGGCAGGGGAGCGGCTACACCTTC

size: NA
J: TRBJ2-5
V: TRBV20-1
D: NA
CDR3: CSADRDGQETQYF
DNA: TGCAGTGCTGACCGGGACGGACAAGAGACCCAGTACTTC

size: many
J: TRBJ2-7
V: TRBV7-3
D: TRBD2
CDR3: CASSPSGGPYEQYF
DNA: TGTGCCAGCAGCCCCAGCGGGGGGCCCTACGAGCAGTACTTC

size: NA
J: TRBJ2-7
V: TRBV2
D: NA
CDR3: CASSIVVAYEQYF
DNA: TGTGCCAGCAGTATTGTGGTGGCCTACGAGCAGTACTTC

size: few
J: TRBJ1-2
V: TRBV24-1
D: NA
CDR3: CATSDPRWPMRGYTF
DNA: TGTGCCACCAGTGATCCTCGATGGCCGATGAGGGGCTACACCTTC

size: NA
J: TRBJ1-1
V: TRBV9
D: NA
CDR3: CASSVAEASLNTEAFF
DNA: TGTGCCAGCAGCGTAGCGGAAGCGTCCCTGAACACTGAAGCTTTCTTT